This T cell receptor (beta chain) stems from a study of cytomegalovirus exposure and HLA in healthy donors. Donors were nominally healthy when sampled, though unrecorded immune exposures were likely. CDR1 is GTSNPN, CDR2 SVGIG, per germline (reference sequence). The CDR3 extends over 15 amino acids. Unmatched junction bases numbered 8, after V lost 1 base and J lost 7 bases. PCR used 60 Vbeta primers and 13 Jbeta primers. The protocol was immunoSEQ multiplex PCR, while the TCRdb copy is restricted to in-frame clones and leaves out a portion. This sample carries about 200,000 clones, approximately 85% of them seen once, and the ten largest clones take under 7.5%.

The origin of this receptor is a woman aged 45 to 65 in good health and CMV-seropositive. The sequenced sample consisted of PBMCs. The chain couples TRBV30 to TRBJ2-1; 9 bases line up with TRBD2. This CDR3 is CAWSAHSGSWNEQFF. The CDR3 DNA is TGTGCCTGGAGTGCACATAGCGGGAGTTGGAATGAGCAGTTCTTC.